The clone carrying this T cell receptor beta chain has just a few counts. The antigen is unknown. The length of the CDR3 is 14 residues. Trimming removed 7 bases at V and 4 bases at J, with 14 bases between. Looked up from germline, CDR1 is MNHEY and CDR2 is SVGAGI. The data derive from a study of OX40 agonist ivuxolimab in advanced cancers. On the study more broadly: Administration of intravenous ivuxolimab to patients occurred every 2 weeks at 0.01 to 10 mg/kg.

Findings and caveats of the study: Clonal expansion was seen in CD4+ and CD8+ blood T cells by week 6 at 0.1 to 3.0 mg/kg. Also showing low normalized T-cell clonal expansion were some of the nonresponders.

Assay: immunoSEQ multiplex PCR; the TCRdb copy retains only in-frame clones and omits some. The data show around 76,000 clones, roughly 89% seen once. V and J are TRBV6-5 and TRBJ1-5, with unresolved D. This TCR was sampled from an adult with an advanced solid tumor such as melanoma, head and neck, liver or kidney cancer. This specimen was CD4+ or CD8+ T cells sorted from blood, taken in a trial of the OX40 agonist ivuxolimab. The CDR3 DNA sequence: TGTGCCAGCACCCCCGCCGGGTTTAATCAGCCCCAGCATTTT. Its protein is CASTPAGFNQPQHF.